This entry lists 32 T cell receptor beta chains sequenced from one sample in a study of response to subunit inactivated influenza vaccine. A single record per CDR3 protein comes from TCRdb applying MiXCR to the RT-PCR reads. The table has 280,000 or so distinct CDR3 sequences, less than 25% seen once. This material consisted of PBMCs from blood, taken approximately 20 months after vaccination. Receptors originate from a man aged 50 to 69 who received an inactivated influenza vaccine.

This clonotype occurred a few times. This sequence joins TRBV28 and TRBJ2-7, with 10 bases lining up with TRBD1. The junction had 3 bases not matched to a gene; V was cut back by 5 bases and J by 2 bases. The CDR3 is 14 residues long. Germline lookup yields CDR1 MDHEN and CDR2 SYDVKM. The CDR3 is CASSRQGATYEQYF. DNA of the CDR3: TGTGCCAGCAGTCGACAGGGGGCGACCTACGAGCAGTACTTC.

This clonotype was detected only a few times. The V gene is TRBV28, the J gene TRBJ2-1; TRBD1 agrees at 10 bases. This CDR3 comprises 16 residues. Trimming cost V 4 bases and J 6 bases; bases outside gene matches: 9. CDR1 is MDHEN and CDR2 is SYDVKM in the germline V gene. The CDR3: CASSSWTGGNPNEQFF. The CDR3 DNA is TGTGCCAGCAGTTCTTGGACAGGGGGAAACCCCAATGAGCAGTTCTTC. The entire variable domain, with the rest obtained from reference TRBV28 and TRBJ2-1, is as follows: DVKVTQSSRYLVKRTGEKVFLECVQDMDHENMFWYRQDPGLGLRLIYFSYDVKMKEKGDIPEGYSVSREKKERFSLILESASTNQTSMYLCASSSWTGGNPNEQFFGPGTRLTVL.

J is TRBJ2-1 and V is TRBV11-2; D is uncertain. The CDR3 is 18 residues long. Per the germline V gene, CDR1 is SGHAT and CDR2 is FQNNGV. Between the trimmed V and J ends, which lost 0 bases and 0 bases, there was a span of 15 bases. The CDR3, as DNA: TGTGCCAGCAGCTTAGATTCTTTTGCGACCCGCTCCTACAATGAGCAGTTCTTC. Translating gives CASSLDSFATRSYNEQFF. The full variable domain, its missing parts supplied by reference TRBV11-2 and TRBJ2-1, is EAGVAQSPRYKIIEKRQSVAFWCNPISGHATLYWYQQILGQGPKLLIQFQNNGVVDDSQLPKDRFSAERLKGVDSTLKIQPAKLEDSAVYLCASSLDSFATRSYNEQFFGPGTRLTVL.

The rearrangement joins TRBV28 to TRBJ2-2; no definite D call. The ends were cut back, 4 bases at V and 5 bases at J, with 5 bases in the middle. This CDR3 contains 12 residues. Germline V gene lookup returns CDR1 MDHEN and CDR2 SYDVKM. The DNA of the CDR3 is TGTGCCAGCAGTTCAGTTACCGGGGAGCTGTTTTTT. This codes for CASSSVTGELFF.

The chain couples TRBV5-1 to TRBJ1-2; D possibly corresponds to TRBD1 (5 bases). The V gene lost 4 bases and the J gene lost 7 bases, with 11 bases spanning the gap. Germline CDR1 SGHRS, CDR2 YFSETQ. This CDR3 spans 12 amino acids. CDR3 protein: CASSVDSFGYTF. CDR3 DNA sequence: TGCGCCAGCAGCGTTGACAGCTTTGGCTACACCTTC.

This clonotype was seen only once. CDR3: CSAKVSNDEQYF. CDR3 DNA sequence: TGCAGTGCTAAGGTCAGCAACGACGAGCAGTACTTC. This chain links TRBV20-1 with TRBJ2-7; unclear D gene. Trimming removed 4 bases from V and 5 bases from J, with 12 bases in between. This CDR3 is 12 amino acids long. Germline CDR1 DFQATT, CDR2 SNEGSKA (reference sequence).

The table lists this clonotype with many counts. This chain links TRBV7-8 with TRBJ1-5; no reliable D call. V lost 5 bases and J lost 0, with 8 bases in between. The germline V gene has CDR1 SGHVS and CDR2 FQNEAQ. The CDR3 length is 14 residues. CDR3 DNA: TGTGCCAGCAGCCCTATGGTTAGCAATCAGCCCCAGCATTTT. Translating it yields CASSPMVSNQPQHF.

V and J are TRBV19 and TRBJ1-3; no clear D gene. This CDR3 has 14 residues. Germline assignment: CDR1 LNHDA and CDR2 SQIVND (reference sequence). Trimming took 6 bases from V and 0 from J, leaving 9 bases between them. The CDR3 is CASREGRSGNTIYF. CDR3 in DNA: TGTGCCAGTAGGGAGGGTCGCTCTGGAAACACCATATATTTT.

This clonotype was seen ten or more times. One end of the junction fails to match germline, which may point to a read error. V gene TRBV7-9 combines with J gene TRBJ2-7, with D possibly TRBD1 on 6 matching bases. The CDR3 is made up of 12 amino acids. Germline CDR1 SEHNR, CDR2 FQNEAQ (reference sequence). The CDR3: CASSLGTEALKF. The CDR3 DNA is TGTGCCAGCAGCTTAGGGACAGAAGCCCTGAAATTC.

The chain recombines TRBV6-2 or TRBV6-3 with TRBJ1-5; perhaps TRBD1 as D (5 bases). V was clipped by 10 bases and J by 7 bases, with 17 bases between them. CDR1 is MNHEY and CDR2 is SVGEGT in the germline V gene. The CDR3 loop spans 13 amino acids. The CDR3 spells CATNRDLGQPQHF. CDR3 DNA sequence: TGTGCCACAAACCGGGACCTAGGGCAGCCCCAGCATTTT.

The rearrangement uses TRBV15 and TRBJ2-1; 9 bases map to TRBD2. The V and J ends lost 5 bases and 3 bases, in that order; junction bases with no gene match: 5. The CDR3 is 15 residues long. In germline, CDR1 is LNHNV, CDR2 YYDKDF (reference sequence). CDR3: CATSERGDVYNEQFF. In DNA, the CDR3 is TGTGCCACCAGCGAGCGGGGGGATGTCTACAATGAGCAGTTCTTC.

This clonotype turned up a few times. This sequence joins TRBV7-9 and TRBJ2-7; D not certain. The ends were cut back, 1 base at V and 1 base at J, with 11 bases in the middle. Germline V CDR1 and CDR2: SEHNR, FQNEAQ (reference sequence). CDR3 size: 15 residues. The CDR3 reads CASSLVSSVSYEQYF. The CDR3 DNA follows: TGTGCCAGCAGCTTAGTATCATCGGTTTCCTACGAGCAGTACTTC.

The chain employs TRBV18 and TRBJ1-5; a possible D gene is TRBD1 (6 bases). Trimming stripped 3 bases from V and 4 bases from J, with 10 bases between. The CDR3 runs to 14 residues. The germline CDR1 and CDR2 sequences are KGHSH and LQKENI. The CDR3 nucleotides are TGTGCCAGCTCACCGACGACAGGTAATCAGCCCCAGCATTTT. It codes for CASSPTTGNQPQHF.

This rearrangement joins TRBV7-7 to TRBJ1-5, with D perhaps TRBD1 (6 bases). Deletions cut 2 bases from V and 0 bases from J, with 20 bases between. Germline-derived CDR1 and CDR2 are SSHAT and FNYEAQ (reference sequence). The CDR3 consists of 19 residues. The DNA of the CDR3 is TGTGCCAGCAGCTTAAGGCTGACAGGAGAAATTAATAGCAATCAGCCCCAGCATTTT. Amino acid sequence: CASSLRLTGEINSNQPQHF.

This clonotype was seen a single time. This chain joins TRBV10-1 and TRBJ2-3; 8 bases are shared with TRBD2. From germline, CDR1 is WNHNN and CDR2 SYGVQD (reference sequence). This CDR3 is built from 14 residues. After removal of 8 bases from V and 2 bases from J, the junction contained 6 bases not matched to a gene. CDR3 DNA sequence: TGCGCCAGCCGGCGCGGGGGGAACACAGATACGCAGTATTTT. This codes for CASRRGGNTDTQYF.

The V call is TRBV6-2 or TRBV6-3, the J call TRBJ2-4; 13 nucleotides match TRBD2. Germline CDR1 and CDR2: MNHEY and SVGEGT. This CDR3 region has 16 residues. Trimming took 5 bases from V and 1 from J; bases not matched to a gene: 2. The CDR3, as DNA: TGTGCCAGCAGTAAGACTAGCGGGAGGGCCAAAAACATTCAGTACTTC. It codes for CASSKTSGRAKNIQYF.

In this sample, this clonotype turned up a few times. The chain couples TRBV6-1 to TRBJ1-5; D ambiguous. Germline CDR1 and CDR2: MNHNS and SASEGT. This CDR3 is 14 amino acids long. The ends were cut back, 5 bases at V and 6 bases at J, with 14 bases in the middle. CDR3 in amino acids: CASSLGGISQPQHF. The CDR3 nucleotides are TGTGCCAGCAGTCTAGGAGGGATCAGTCAGCCCCAGCATTTT.

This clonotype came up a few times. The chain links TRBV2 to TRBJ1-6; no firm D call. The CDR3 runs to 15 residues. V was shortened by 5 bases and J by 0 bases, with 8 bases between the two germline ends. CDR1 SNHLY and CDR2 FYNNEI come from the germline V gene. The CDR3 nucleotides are TGTGCCAGCAGTCCCACGAGCTCCTATAATTCACCCCTCCACTTT. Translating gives CASSPTSSYNSPLHF.

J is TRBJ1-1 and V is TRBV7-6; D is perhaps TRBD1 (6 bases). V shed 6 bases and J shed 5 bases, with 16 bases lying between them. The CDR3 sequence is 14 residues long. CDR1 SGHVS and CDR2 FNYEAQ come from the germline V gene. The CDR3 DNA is TGTGCCAGCAGTCTACAGGGTGGGGTGACTGAAGCTTTCTTT. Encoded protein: CASSLQGGVTEAFF. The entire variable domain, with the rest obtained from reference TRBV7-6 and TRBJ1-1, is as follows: GAGVSQSPRYKVTKRGQDVALRCDPISGHVSLYWYRQALGQGPEFLTYFNYEAQQDKSGLPNDRFSAERPEGSISTLTIQRTEQRDSAMYRCASSLQGGVTEAFFGQGTRLTVV.

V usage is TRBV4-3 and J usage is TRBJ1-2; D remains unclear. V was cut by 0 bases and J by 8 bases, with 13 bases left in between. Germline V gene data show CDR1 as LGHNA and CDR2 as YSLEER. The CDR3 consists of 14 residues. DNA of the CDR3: TGCGCCAGCAGCCAAGATTTCCCAGGCATGGGCTACACCTTC. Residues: CASSQDFPGMGYTF.

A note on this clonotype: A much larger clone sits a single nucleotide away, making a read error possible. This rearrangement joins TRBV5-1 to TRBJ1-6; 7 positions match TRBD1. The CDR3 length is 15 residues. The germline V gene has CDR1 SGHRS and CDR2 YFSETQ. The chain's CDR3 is CASSKGQIYNPPLHF. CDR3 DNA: TGCGCCAGCAGCAAGGGACAGATCTATAATCCACCCCTCCACTTT.

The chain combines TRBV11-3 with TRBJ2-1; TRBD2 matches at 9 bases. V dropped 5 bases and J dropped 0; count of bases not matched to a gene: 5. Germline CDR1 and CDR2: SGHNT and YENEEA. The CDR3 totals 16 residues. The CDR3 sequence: CASSTHSGSSYNEQFF. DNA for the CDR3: TGTGCCAGCAGCACCCATAGCGGGAGCTCCTACAATGAGCAGTTCTTC.

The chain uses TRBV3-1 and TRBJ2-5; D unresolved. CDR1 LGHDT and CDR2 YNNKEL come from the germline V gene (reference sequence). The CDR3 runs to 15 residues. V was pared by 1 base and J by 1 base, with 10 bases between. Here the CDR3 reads CASSQGIGSQETQYF. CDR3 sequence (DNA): TGTGCCAGCAGCCAAGGGATAGGCAGCCAAGAGACCCAGTACTTC.

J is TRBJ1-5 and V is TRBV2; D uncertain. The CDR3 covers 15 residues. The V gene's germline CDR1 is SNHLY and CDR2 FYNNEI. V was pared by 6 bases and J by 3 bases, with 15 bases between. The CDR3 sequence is CASRPGRNSNQPQHF. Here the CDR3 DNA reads TGTGCCAGCAGACCCGGACGGAATTCCAATCAGCCCCAGCATTTT.

Here the CDR3 DNA reads TGTGCCAGAACGGACACAGATACGCAGTATTTT. Its protein is CARTDTDTQYF. The rearrangement links TRBV2 to TRBJ2-3, with D unclear. V was cut by 9 bases and J by 2 bases, with 6 bases left in between. The V gene's germline CDR1 is SNHLY and CDR2 FYNNEI. CDR3 length: 11 amino acids.

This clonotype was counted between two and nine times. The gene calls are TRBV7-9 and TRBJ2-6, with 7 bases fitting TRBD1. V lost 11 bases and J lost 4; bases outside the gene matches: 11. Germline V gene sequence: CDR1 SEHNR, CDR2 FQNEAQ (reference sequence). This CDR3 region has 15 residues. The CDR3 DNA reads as TGTGCCGGCTCATTCAGGGGGATCGGGGCCAACGTCCTGACTTTC. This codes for CAGSFRGIGANVLTF.

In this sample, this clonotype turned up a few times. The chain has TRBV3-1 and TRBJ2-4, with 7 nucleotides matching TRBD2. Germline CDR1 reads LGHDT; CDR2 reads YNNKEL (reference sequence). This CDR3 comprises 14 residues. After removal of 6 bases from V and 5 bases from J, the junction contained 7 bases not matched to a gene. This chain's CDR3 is CASSLGLVQNIQYF. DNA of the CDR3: TGTGCCAGCAGTCTTGGACTAGTTCAAAACATTCAGTACTTC.

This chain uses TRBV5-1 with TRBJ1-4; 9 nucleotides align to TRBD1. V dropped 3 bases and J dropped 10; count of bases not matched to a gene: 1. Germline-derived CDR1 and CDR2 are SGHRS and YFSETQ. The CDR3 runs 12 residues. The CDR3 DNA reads TGCGCCAGCAGCTCGGACAGGGGAAAACTGTTTTTT. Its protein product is CASSSDRGKLFF.

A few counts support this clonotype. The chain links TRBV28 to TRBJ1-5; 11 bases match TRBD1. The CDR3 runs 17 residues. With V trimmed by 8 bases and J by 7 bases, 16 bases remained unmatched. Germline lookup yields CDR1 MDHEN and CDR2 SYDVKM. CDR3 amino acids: CASRPQGQGALRQPQHF. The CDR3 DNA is TGTGCCAGCCGGCCACAAGGACAGGGGGCTCTTCGGCAGCCCCAGCATTTT.

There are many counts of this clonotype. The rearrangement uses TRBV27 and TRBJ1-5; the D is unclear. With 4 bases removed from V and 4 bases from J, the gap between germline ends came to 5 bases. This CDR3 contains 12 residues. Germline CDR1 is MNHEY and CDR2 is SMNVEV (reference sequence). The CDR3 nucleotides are TGTGCCAGCAGTTCCCCGAATCAGCCCCAGCATTTT. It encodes CASSSPNQPQHF.

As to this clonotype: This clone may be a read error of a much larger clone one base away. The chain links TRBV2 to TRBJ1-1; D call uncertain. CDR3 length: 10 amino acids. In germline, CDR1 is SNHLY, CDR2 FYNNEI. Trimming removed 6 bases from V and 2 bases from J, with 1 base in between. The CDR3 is CASRNTEAFF. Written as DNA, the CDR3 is TGTGCCAGCAGAAACACTGAAGCTTTCTTT. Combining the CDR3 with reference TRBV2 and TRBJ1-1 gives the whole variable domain EPEVTQTPSHQVTQMGQEVILRCVPISNHLYFYWYRQILGQKVEFLVSFYNNEISEKSEIFDDQFSVERPDGSNFTLKIRSTKLEDSAMYFCASRNTEAFFGQGTRLTVV.

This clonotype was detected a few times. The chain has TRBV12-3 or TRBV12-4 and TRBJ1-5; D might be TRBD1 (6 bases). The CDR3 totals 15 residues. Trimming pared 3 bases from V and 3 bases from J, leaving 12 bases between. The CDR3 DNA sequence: TGTGCCAGCAGTTTTGGGGGGGCGCCCAATCAGCCCCAGCATTTT. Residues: CASSFGGAPNQPQHF.